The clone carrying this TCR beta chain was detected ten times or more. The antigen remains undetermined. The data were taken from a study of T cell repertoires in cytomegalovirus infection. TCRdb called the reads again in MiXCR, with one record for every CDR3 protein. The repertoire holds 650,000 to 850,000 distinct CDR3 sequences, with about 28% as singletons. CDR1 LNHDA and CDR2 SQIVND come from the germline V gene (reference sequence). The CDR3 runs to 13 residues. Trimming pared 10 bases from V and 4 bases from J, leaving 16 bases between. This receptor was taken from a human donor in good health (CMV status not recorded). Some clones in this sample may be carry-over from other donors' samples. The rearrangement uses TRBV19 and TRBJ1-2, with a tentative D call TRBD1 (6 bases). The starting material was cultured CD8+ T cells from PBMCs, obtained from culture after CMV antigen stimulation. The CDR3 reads CATAQGVSYGYTF. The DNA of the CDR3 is TGTGCCACCGCACAGGGTGTATCCTATGGCTACACCTTC.